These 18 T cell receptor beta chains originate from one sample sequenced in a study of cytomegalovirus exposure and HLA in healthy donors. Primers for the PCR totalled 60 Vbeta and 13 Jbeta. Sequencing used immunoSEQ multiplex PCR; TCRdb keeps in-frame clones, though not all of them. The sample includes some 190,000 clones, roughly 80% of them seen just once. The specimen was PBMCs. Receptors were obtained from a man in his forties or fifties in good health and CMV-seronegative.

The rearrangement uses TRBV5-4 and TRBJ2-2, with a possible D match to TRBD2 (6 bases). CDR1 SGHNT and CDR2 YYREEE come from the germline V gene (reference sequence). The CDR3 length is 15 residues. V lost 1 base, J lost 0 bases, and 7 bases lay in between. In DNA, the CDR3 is TGTGCCAGCAGCTTGCCTAGCGCGAACACCGGGGAGCTGTTTTTT. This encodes CASSLPSANTGELFF.

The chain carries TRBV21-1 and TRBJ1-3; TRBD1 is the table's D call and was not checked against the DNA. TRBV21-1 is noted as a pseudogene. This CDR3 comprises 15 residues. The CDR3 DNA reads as TGTGCCAGCAGCGTGACAGGGACCTCTGGAAACACCATATATTTT. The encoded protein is CASSVTGTSGNTIYF.

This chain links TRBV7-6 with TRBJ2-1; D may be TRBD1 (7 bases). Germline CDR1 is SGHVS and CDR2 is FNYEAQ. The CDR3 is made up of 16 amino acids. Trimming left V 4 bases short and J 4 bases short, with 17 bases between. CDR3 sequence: CASSSPGRGTYNEQFF. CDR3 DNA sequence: TGTGCCAGCAGCTCCCCTGGCAGGGGGACTTACAATGAGCAGTTCTTC.

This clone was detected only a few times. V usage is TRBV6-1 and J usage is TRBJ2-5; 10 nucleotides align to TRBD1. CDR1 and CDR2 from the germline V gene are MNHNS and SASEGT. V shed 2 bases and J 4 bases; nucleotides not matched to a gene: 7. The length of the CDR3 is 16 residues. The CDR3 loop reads CASSELIGQGGETQYF. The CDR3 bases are TGTGCCAGCAGTGAACTAATCGGACAGGGGGGAGAGACCCAGTACTTC.

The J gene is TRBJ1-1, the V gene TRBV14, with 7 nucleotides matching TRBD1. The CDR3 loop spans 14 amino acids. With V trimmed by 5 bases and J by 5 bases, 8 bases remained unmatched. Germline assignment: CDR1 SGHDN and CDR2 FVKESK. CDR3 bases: TGTGCCAGCAGCACCCGACAGGGTACGACTGAAGCTTTCTTT. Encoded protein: CASSTRQGTTEAFF. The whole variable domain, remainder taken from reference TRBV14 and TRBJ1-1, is EAGVTQFPSHSVIEKGQTVTLRCDPISGHDNLYWYRRVMGKEIKFLLHFVKESKQDESGMPNNRFLAERTGGTYSTLKVQPAELEDSGVYFCASSTRQGTTEAFFGQGTRLTVV.

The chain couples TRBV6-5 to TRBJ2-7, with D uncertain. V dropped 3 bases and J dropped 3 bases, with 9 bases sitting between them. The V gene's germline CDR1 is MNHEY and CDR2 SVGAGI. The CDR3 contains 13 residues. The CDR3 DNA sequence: TGTGCCAGCAGTTATGACTTCGACTACGAGCAGTACTTC. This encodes CASSYDFDYEQYF.

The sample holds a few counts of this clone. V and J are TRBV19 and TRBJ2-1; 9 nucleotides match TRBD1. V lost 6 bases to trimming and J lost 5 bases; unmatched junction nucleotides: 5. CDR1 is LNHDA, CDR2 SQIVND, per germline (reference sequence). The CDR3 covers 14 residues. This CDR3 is CASSLQGAHNEQFF. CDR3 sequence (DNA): TGTGCCAGTAGCTTACAGGGGGCTCACAATGAGCAGTTCTTC.

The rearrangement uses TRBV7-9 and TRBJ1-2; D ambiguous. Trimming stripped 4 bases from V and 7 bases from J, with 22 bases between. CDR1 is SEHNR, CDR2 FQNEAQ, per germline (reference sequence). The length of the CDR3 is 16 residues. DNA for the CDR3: TGTGCCAGCAGCTCAGGAGGATATGTGGGGTTTTTTGGCTACACCTTC. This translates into CASSSGGYVGFFGYTF.

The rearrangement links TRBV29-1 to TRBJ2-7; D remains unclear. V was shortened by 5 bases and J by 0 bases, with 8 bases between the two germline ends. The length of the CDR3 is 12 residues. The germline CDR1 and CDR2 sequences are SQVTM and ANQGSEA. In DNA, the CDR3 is TGCAGCGTTACTGAAAACTCCTACGAGCAGTACTTC. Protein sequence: CSVTENSYEQYF.

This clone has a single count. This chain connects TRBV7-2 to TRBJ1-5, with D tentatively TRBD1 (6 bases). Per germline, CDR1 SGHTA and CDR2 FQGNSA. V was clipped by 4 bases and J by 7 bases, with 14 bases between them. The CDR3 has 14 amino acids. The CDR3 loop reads CASSSQGRGQPQHF. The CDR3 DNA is TGTGCCAGCAGCTCCCAGGGGCGCGGGCAGCCCCAGCATTTT.

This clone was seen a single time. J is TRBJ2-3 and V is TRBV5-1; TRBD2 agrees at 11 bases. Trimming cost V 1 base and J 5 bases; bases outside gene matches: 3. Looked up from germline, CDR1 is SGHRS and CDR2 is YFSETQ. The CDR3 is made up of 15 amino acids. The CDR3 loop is CASSLSGLAGDTQYF. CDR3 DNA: TGCGCCAGCAGCTTGTCCGGACTAGCGGGAGATACGCAGTATTTT.

The CDR3 bases are TGTGCCAGCTTGGGACTAGTTGGGAATGAGCAGTTCTTC. It is translated as CASLGLVGNEQFF. The chain employs TRBV6-6 and TRBJ2-1; 8 nucleotides line up with TRBD2. Trimming took 8 bases from V and 7 from J; bases not matched to a gene: 7. The CDR3 length is 13 residues. Germline V CDR1 and CDR2: MNHNY, SVGAGI (reference sequence).

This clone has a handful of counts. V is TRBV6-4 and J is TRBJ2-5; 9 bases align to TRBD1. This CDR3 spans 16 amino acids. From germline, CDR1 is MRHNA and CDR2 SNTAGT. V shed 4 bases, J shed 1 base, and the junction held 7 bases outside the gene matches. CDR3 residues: CASSALPGQGQETQYF. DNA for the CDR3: TGTGCCAGCAGTGCCCTTCCGGGACAGGGCCAAGAGACCCAGTACTTC.

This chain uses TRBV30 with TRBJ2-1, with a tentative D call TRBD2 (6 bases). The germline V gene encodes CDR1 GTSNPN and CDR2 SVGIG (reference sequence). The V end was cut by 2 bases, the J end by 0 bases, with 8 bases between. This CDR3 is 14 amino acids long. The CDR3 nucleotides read TGTGCCTGGAGTCGGGAGTTCTCCTACAATGAGCAGTTCTTC. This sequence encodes CAWSREFSYNEQFF.

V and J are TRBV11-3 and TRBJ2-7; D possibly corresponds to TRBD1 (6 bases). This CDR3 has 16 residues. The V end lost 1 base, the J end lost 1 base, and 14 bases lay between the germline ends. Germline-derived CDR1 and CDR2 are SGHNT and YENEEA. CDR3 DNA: TGTGCCAGCAGCTTAGGGAAGACAGGCCCTTCCTACGAGCAGTACTTC. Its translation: CASSLGKTGPSYEQYF.

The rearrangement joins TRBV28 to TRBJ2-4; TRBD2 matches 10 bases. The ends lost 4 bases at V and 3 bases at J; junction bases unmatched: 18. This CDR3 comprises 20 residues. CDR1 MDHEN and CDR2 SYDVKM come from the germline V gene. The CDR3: CASSYPEAGGGYVGKNIQYF. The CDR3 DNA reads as TGTGCCAGCAGTTACCCTGAAGCGGGAGGGGGTTACGTGGGCAAAAACATTCAGTACTTC.

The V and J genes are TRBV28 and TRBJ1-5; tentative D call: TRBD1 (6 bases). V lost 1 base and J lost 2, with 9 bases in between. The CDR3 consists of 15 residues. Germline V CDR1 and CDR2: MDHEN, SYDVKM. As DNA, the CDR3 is TGTGCCAGCAGTTTATCACAGGGCGGCAATCAGCCCCAGCATTTT. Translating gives CASSLSQGGNQPQHF.

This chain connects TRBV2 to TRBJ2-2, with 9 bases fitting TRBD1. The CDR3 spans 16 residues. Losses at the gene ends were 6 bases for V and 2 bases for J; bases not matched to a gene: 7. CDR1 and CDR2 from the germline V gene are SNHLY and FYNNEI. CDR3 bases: TGTGCCAGCAGCTATAGGACAGGGGAAAACACCGGGGAGCTGTTTTTT. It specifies CASSYRTGENTGELFF.